The clone carrying this T cell receptor (beta chain) has ten or more counts. What it binds is unknown. The sample's time point: patch test 3, about 24 weeks after DPC sensitization. Treatment reported: therapeutic diphenylcyclopropenone sensitization with weekly scalp DPC. Blood draws came before every patch-test application. In germline, CDR1 is SQVTM, CDR2 ANQGSEA. This CDR3 has 11 residues. V lost 6 bases and J 6 bases, leaving 11 bases between the germline ends. This entry belongs to a study of human T cells and chemical hapten exposure. Findings of the study overall: No change in TCRs above 1 in 1000 frequency was produced by DPC sensitization.

TCRdb redid the calling of the RACE reads with MiXCR, one entry per CDR3 protein. The repertoire consists of 75,000 to 90,000 distinct CDR3 sequences, with 10% to 12% occurring once and the leading ten covering 3.7%. The source of this sequence is a woman in her 50s with alopecia areata. Some clones in this sample may be carry-over from other donors' samples. Sequences were derived from whole blood, sampled in connection with sensitization to the hapten diphenylcyclopropenone (DPC). V is TRBV29-1 and J is TRBJ1-1; D unresolved. The CDR3 here is CSVQQWSEAFF. The CDR3 bases are TGCAGCGTCCAACAGTGGTCTGAAGCTTTCTTT.